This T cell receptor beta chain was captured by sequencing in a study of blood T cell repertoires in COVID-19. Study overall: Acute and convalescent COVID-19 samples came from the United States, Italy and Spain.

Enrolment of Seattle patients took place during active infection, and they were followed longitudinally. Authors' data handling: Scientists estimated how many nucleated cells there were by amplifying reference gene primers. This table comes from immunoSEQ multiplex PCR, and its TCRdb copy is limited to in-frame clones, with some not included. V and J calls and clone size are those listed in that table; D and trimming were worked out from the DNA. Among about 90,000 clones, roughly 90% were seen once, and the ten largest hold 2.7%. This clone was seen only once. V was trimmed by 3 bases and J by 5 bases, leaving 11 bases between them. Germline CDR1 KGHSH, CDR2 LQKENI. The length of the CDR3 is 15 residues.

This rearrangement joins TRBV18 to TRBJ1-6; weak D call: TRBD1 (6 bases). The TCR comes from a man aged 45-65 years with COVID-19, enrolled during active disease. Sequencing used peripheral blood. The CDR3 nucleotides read TGTGCCAGCTCACCGGGGGCAAACAATAATTCACCCCTCCACTTT. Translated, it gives CASSPGANNNSPLHF.